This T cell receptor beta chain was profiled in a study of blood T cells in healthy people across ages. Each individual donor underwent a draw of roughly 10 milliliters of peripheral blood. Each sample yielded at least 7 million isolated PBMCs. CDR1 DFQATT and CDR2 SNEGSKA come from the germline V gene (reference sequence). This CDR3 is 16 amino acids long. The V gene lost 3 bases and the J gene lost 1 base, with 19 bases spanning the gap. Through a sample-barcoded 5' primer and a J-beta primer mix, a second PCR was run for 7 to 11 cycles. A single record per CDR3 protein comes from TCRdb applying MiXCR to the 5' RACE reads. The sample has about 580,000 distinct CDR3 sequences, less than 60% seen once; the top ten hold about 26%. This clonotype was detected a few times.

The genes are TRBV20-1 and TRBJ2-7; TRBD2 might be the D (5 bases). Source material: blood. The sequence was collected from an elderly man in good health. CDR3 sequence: CSARHRGLPSSYEQYF. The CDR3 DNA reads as TGCAGTGCTAGGCACCGAGGGCTCCCCTCATCCTACGAGCAGTACTTC.